The entry below describes one T cell receptor (beta chain). This entry comes from a study of shared T cell receptors in the human thymus. Clones were sequenced by immunoSEQ multiplex PCR, and TCRdb holds only the in-frame ones, with some missing. The data show some 640,000 clones, 80% to 90% seen once. The CDR3 sequence is 18 residues long. V lost 1 base to trimming and J lost 0 bases, with 19 bases between them. The V gene's germline CDR1 is GTSNPN and CDR2 SVGIG (reference sequence). These data also featured in a second study, about human thymus T cells. That investigation notes: Corrective cardiac surgery supplied the resected thymus tissue. Thymic and blood repertoires showed apparently biased V and J gene usage.

The sample consisted of thymocytes. This chain uses TRBV30 with TRBJ1-3; D is perhaps TRBD1 (5 bases). This TCR was sampled from a boy in the first two years of life with a congenital heart defect. This CDR3 is CAWSGGWEGLSSGNTIYF. CDR3 DNA: TGTGCCTGGAGTGGGGGATGGGAGGGGCTTTCCTCTGGAAACACCATATATTTT.